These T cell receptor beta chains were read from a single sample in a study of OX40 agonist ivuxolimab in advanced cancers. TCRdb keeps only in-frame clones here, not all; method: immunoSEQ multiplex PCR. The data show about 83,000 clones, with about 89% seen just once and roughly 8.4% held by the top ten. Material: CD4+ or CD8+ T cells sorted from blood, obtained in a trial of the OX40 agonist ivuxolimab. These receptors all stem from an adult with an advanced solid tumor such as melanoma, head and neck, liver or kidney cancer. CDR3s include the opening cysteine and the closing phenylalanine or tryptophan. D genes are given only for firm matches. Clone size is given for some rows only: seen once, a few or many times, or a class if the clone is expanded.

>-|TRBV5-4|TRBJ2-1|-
CASPGVALDEQFF
TGTGCCAGTCCGGGGGTGGCGTTGGATGAGCAGTTCTTC
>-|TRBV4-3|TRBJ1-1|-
CASSQDLGQLEAFF
TGCGCCAGCAGCCAAGATCTGGGGCAGCTTGAAGCTTTCTTT
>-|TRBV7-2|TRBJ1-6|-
CASSRTQQPLHF
TGTGCCAGCAGCCGGACCCAGCAACCCCTCCACTTT
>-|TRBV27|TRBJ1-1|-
CASSLRGGYTEAFF
TGTGCCAGCAGTTTACGAGGGGGGTACACTGAAGCTTTCTTT
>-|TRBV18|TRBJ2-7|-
CASSPLTGTSGLFYEQYF
TGTGCCAGCTCACCATTGACCGGGACATCGGGCCTCTTCTACGAGCAGTACTTC
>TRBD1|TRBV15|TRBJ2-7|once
CATSSGTGGSYEQYF
TGTGCCACCAGTTCCGGGACAGGGGGCTCCTACGAGCAGTACTTC
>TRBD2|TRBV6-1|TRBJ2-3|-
CASSETAGASDTQYF
TGTGCCAGCAGTGAAACAGCGGGAGCATCAGATACGCAGTATTTT
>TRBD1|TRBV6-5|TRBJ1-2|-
CASMAGGSIYGYTF
TGTGCCAGCATGGCAGGGGGTAGTATCTATGGCTACACCTTC
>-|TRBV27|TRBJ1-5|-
CASSFGFGYQPQHF
TGTGCCAGCAGTTTCGGGTTCGGGTATCAGCCCCAGCATTTT
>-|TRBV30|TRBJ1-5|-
CAWNRGYSNQPQHF
TGTGCCTGGAACCGGGGATATAGCAATCAGCCCCAGCATTTT
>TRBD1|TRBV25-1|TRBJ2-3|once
CASHPGTGNTDTQYF
TGTGCCAGCCACCCGGGGACAGGCAACACAGATACGCAGTATTTT
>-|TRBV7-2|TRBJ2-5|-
CASSLVGRPYQETQYF
TGTGCCAGCAGCTTAGTTGGCAGACCATACCAAGAGACCCAGTACTTC
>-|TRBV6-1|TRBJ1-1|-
CASSSPGLNTEAFF
TGTGCCAGCAGCTCCCCGGGACTGAACACTGAAGCTTTCTTT
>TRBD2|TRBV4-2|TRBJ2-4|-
CASSQVPGLAGVATKNIQYF
TGTGCCAGCAGCCAAGTACCGGGACTAGCGGGAGTGGCGACCAAAAACATTCAGTACTTC
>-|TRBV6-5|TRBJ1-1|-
CASSYSRTEMNTEAFF
TGTGCCAGCAGTTACTCGAGAACGGAGATGAACACTGAAGCTTTCTTT